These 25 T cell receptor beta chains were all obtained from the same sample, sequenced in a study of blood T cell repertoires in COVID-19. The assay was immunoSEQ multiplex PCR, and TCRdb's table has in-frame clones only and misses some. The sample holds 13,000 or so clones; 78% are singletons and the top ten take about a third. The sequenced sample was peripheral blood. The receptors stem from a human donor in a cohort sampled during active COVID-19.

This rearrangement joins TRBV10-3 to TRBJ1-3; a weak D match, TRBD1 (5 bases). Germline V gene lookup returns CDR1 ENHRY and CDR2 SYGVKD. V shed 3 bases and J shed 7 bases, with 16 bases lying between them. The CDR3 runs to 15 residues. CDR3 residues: CAISENEAGRNTIYF. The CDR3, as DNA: TGTGCCATCAGTGAAAATGAGGCAGGGCGGAACACCATATATTTT.

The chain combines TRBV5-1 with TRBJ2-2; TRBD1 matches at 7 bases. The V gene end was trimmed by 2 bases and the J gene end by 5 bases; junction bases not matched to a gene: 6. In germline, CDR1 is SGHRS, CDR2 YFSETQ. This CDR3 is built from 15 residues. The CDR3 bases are TGCGCCAGCAGCTTAGGGGGCTTGCGAACCGGGGAGCTGTTTTTT. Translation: CASSLGGLRTGELFF. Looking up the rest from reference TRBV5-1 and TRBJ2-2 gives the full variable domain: KAGVTQTPRYLIKTRGQQVTLSCSPISGHRSVSWYQQTPGQGLQFLFEYFSETQRNKGNFPGRFSGRQFSNSRSEMNVSTLELGDSALYLCASSLGGLRTGELFFGEGSRLTVL.

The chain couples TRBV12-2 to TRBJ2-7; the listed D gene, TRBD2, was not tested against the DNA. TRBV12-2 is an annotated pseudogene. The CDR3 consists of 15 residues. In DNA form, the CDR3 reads TGTGCAAGTCGCACCCGGACTAGCGTTTCCTACGAGCAGTACTTC. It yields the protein CASRTRTSVSYEQYF.

The CDR3 region is CAISESLLSSSYEQYF. In DNA form, the CDR3 reads TGTGCCATCAGTGAGTCGTTGCTCTCGAGCTCCTACGAGCAGTACTTC. The rearrangement links TRBV10-3 to TRBJ2-7; no reliable D call. The V end was cut by 0 bases, the J end by 0 bases, with 12 bases between. This CDR3 has 16 amino acids. Germline V gene sequence: CDR1 ENHRY, CDR2 SYGVKD.

The DNA for the CDR3 is TGTGCCAGCACCCGCGGGACCTACGAGCAGTACTTC. This translates into CASTRGTYEQYF. The rearrangement uses TRBV5-8 and TRBJ2-7, with a weak D call TRBD2 (6 bases). The CDR3 runs 12 residues. Deletions cut 6 bases from V and 2 bases from J, with 9 bases between. Germline CDR1 SGHTS, CDR2 YDEGEE.

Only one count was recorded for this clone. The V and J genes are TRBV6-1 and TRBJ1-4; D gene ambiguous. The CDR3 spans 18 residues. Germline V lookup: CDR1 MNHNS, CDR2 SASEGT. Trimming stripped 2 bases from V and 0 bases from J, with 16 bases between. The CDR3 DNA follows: TGTGCCAGCAGTGAAACTCGCGGGTTTCTTTCAACTAATGAAAAACTGTTTTTT. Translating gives CASSETRGFLSTNEKLFF.

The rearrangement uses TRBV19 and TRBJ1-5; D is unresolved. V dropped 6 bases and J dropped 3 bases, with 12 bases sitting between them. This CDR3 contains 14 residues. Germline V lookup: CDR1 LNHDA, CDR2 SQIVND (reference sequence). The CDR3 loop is CASRTEGFNQPQHF. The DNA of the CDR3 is TGTGCCAGTAGAACAGAGGGCTTCAATCAGCCCCAGCATTTT.

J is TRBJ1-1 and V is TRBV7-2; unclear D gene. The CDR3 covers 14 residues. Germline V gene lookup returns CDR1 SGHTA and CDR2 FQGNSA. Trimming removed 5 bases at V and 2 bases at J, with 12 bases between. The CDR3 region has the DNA TGTGCCAGCAGCCCGAGAAACAGAAACACTGAAGCTTTCTTT. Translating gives CASSPRNRNTEAFF.

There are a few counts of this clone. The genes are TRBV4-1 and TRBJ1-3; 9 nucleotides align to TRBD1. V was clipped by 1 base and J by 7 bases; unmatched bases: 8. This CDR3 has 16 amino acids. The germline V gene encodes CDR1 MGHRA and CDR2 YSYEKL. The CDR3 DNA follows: TGCGCCAGCAGCCAAGGGTTAGTACAGGGGGCGAACACCATATATTTT. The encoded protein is CASSQGLVQGANTIYF.

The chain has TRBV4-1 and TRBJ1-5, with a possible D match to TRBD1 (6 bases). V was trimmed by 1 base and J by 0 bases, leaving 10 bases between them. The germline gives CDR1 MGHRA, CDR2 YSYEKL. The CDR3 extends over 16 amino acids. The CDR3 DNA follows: TGCGCCAGCAGCCAAGGACAGGACTTTAGCAATCAGCCCCAGCATTTT. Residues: CASSQGQDFSNQPQHF.

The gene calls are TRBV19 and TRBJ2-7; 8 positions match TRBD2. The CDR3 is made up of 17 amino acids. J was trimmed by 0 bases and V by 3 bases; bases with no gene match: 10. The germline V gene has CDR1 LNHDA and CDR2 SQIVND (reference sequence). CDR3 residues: CASSMVVAGLSSYEQYF. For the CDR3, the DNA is TGTGCCAGTAGTATGGTGGTAGCGGGGTTAAGCTCCTACGAGCAGTACTTC. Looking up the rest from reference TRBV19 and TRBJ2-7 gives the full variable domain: DGGITQSPKYLFRKEGQNVTLSCEQNLNHDAMYWYRQDPGQGLRLIYYSQIVNDFQKGDIAEGYSVSREKKESFPLTVTSAQKNPTAFYLCASSMVVAGLSSYEQYFGPGTRLTVT.

CDR3 nucleotide sequence: TGTGCCAGCAGCCAATTTCCGGGACAGTGTGCGGCTAATGAAAAACTGTTTTTT. This encodes CASSQFPGQCAANEKLFF. The V call is TRBV3-1 (or the pseudogene TRBV3-2), the J call TRBJ1-4; 7 positions agree with TRBD1. The CDR3 totals 18 residues. CDR1 is LGHDT, CDR2 YNNKEL, per germline (reference sequence). J was trimmed by 3 bases and V by 2 bases; bases with no gene match: 12.

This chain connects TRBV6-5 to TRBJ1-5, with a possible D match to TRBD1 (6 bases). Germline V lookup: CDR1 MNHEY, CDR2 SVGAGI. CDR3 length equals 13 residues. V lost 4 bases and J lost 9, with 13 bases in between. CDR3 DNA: TGTGCCAGCAGTTTACAGGGTTCCCCGCCCCAGCATTTT. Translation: CASSLQGSPPQHF.

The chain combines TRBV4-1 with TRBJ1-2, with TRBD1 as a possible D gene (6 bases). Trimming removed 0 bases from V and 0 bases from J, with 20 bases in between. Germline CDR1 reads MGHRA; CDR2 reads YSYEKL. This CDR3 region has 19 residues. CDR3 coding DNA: TGCGCCAGCAGCCAAGATCCCCAGGGGACCCCCGGAGCTAACTATGGCTACACCTTC. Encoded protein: CASSQDPQGTPGANYGYTF.

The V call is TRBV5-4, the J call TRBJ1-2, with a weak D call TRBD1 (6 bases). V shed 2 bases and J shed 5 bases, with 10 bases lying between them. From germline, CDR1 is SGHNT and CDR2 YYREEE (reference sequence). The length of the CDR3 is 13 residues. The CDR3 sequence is CASSFMGTYGYTF. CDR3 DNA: TGTGCCAGCAGCTTCATGGGGACATATGGCTACACCTTC.

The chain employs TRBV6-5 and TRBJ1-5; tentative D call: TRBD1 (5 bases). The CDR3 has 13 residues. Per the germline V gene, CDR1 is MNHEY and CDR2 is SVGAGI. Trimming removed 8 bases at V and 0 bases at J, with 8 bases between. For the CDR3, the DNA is TGTGCCAGCTGGGGCATTAGCAATCAGCCCCAGCATTTT. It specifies CASWGISNQPQHF.

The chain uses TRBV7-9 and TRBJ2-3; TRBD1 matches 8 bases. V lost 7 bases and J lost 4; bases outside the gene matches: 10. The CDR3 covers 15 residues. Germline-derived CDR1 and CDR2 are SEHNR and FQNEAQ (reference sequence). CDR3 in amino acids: CASTYDRGLADTQYF. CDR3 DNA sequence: TGTGCCAGCACCTACGACAGGGGCTTGGCAGATACGCAGTATTTT.

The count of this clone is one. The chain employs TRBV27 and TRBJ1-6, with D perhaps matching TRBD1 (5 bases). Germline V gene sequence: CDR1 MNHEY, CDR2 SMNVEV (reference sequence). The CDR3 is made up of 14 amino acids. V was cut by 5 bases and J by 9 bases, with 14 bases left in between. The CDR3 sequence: CASSPQGSISPLHF. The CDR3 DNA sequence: TGTGCCAGCAGTCCGCAGGGTAGCATTTCACCCCTCCACTTT.

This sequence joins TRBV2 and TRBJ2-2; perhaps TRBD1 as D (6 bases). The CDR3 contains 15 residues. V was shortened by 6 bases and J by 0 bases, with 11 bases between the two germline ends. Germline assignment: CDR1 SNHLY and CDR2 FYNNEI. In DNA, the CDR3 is TGTGCCAGCAGGAGGGACAATTCGAACACCGGGGAGCTGTTTTTT. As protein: CASRRDNSNTGELFF.

For the CDR3, the DNA is TGTGCCAGTAGTATACCCGGGACAGGGGTCACTGAAGCTTTCTTT. Protein product: CASSIPGTGVTEAFF. V and J are TRBV19 and TRBJ1-1; 10 positions match TRBD1. The germline gives CDR1 LNHDA, CDR2 SQIVND (reference sequence). CDR3 length: 15 residues. Trimming cost V 2 bases and J 4 bases; bases outside gene matches: 4.

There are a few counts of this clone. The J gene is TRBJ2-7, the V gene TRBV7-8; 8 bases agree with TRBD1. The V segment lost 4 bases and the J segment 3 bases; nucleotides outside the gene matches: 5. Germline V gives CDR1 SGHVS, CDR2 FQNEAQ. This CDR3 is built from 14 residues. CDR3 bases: TGTGCCAGCAGCTGGACAGGGAAAATCTACGAGCAGTACTTC. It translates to CASSWTGKIYEQYF.

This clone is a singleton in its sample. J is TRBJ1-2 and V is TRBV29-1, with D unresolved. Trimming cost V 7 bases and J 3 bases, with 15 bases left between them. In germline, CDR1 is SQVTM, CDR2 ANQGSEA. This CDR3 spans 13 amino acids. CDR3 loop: CSAGGPGDYGYTF. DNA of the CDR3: TGCAGCGCAGGTGGTCCGGGAGACTATGGCTACACCTTC.

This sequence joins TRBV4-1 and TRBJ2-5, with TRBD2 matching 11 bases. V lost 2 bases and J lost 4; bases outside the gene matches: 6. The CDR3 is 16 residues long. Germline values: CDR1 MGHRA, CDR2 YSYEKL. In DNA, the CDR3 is TGCGCCAGCAGCCAAAGGAGTCTAGCGGGGGGAGAGACCCAGTACTTC. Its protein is CASSQRSLAGGETQYF.

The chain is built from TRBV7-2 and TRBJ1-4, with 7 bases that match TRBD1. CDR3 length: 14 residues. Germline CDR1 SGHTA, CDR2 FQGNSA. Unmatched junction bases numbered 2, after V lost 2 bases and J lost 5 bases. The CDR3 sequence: CASSLRQGNEKLFF. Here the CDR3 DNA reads TGTGCCAGCAGCTTACGACAGGGAAATGAAAAACTGTTTTTT.

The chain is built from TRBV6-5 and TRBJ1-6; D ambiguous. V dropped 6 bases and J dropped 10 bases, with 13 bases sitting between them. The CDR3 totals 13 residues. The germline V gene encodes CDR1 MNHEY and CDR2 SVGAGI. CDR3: CASSPFERSPLHF. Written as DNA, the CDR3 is TGTGCCAGCAGCCCCTTTGAGAGATCACCCCTCCACTTT.